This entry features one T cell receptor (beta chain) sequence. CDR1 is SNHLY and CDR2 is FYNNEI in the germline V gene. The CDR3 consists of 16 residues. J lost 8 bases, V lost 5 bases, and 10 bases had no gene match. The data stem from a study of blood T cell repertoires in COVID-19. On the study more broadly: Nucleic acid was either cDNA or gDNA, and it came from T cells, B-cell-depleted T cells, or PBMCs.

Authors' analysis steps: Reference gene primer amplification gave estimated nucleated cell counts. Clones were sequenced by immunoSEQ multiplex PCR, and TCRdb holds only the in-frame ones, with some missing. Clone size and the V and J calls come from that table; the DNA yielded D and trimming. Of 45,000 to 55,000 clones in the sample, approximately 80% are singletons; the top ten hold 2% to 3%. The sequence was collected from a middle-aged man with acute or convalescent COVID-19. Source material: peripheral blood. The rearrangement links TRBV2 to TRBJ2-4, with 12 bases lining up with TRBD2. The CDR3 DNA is TGTGCCAGCAGTAGACTAGCGGGAGTGGTGATCGACATTCAGTACTTC. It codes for CASSRLAGVVIDIQYF.